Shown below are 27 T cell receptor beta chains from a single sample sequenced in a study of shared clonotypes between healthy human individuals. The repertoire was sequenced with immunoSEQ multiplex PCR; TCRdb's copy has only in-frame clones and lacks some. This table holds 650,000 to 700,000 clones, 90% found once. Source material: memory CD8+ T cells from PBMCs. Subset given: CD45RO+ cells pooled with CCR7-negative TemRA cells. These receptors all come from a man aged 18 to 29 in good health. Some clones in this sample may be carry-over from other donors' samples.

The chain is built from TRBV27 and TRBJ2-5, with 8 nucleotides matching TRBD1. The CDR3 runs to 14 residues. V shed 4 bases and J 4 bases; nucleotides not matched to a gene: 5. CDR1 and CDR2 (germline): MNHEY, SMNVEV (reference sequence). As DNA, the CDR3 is TGTGCCAGCAGTTCACGGACAGGGTCAGAGACCCAGTACTTC. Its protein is CASSSRTGSETQYF.

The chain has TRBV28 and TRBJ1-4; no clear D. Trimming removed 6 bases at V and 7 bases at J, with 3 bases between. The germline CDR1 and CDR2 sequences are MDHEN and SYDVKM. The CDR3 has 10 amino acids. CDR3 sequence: CASRREKLFF. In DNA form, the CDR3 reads TGTGCCAGCAGGCGTGAAAAACTGTTTTTT.

For the CDR3, the DNA is TGTGCCAGCAGCTTAAATTCCGGGAGGTATTATGCGAACACCGGGGAGCTGTTTTTT. This translates into CASSLNSGRYYANTGELFF. The V and J genes are TRBV7-2 and TRBJ2-2, with TRBD2 matching 7 bases. The CDR3 is 19 amino acids. CDR1 is SGHTA, CDR2 FQGNSA, per germline. The junction had 12 bases not matched to a gene; V was cut back by 2 bases and J by 0 bases.

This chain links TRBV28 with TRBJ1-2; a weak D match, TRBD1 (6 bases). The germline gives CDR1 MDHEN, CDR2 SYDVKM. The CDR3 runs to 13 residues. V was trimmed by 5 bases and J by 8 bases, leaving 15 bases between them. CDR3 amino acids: CASSPGTSGGYTF. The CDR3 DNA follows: TGTGCCAGCAGTCCCGGGACATCCGGGGGCTACACCTTC.

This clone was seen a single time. The CDR3 protein is CASSLIVSSYEQYF. Here the CDR3 DNA reads TGTGCCAGCAGCTTGATTGTCAGCTCCTACGAGCAGTACTTC. The chain carries TRBV5-5 and TRBJ2-7, with D unresolved. The germline V gene encodes CDR1 SGHKS and CDR2 YYEKEE (reference sequence). V was clipped by 1 base and J by 0 bases, with 8 bases between them. The CDR3 has 14 residues.

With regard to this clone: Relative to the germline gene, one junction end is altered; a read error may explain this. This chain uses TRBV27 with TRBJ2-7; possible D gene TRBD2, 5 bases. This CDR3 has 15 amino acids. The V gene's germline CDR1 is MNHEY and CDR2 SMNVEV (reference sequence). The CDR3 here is CASSLGSWSGYEQHF. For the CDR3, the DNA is TGTGCCAGCAGTTTAGGCAGCTGGAGCGGATACGAGCAGCACTTC.

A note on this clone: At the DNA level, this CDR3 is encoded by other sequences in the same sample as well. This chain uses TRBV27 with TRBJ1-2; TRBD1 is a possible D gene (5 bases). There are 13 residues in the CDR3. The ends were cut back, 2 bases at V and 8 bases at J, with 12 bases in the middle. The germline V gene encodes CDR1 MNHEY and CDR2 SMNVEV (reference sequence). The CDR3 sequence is CASSLTGGSGYTF. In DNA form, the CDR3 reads TGTGCCAGCAGTTTAACCGGGGGGAGCGGCTACACCTTC.

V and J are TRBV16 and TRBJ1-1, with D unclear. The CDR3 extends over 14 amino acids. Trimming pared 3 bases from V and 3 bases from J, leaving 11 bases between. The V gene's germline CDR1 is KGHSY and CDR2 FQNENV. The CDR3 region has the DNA TGTGCCAGCAGCCACTCCGGAAGGTACACTGAAGCTTTCTTT. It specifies CASSHSGRYTEAFF.

Here the CDR3 DNA reads TGTGCCAGCAGCTTGGGGCTTGGCCCCATTGAGCAGTTCTTC. Its translation: CASSLGLGPIEQFF. The genes are TRBV5-5 and TRBJ2-1; D gene ambiguous. The germline V gene encodes CDR1 SGHKS and CDR2 YYEKEE (reference sequence). CDR3 length: 14 residues. Trimming pared 0 bases from V and 9 bases from J, leaving 13 bases between.

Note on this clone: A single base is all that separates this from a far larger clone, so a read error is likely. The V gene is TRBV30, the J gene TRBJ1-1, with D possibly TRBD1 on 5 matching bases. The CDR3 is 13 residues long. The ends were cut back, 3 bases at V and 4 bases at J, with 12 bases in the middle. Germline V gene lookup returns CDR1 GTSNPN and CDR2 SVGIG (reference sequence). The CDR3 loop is CAWSDRLSTEAFF. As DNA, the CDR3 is TGTGCCTGGAGCGACAGACTGAGCACTGAAGCTTTCTTT.

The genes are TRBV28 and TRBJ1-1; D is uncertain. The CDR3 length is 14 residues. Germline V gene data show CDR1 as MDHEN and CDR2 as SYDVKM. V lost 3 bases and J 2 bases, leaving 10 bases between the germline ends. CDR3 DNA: TGTGCCAGCAGTTTCCCGGGGAAAAACACTGAAGCTTTCTTT. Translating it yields CASSFPGKNTEAFF.

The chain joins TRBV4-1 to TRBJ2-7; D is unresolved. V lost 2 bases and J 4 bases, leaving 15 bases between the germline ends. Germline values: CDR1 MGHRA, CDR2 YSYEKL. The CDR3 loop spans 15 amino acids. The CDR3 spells CASSQRASSVYEQYF. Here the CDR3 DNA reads TGCGCCAGCAGCCAACGAGCCTCTTCGGTGTACGAGCAGTACTTC.

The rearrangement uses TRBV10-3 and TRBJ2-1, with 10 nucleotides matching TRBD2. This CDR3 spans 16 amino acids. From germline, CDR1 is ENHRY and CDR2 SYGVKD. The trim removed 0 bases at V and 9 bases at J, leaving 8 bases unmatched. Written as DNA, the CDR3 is TGTGCCATCAGTGAGTCGTCCACTAGCGGGACTAGTGAGCAGTTCTTC. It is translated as CAISESSTSGTSEQFF.

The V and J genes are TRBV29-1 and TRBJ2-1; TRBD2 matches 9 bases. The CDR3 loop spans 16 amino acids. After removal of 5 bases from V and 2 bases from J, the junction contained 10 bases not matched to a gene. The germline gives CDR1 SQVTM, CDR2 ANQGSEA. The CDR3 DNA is TGCAGCGTTCCCGGTTTGCTAGCGGGACCCTACAATGAGCAGTTCTTC. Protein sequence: CSVPGLLAGPYNEQFF.

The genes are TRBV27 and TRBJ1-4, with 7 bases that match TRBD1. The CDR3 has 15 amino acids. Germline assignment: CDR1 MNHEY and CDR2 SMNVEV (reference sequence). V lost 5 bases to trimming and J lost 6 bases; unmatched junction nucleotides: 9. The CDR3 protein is CASSHSGTVHEKLFF. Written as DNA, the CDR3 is TGTGCCAGCAGTCATTCAGGGACAGTCCATGAAAAACTGTTTTTT.

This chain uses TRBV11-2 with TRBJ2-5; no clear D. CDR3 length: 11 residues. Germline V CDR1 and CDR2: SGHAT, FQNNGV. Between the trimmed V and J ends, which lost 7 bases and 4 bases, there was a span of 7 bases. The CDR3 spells CASTLGETQYF. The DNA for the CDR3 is TGTGCCAGCACCCTCGGAGAGACCCAGTACTTC.

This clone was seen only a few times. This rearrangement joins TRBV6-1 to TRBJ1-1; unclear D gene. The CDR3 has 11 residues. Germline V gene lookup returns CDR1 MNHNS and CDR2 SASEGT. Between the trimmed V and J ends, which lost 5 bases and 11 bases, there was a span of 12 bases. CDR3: CASSSGGWAFF. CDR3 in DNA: TGTGCCAGCAGTTCCGGAGGTTGGGCTTTCTTT.

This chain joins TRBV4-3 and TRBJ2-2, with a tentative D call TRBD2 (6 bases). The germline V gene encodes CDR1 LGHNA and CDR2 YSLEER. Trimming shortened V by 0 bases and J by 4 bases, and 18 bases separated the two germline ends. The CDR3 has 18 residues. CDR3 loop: CASSQEFIREISTGELFF. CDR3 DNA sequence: TGCGCCAGCAGCCAAGAATTCATCCGGGAGATCAGCACCGGGGAGCTGTTTTTT.

CDR3 amino acids: CASSLAGPGELFF. Written as DNA, the CDR3 is TGTGCCAGCAGTTTAGCGGGACCCGGGGAGCTGTTTTTT. This rearrangement joins TRBV6-5 to TRBJ2-2, with 8 bases lining up with TRBD2. With 4 bases clipped from V and 6 bases from J, the junction kept 1 base outside the gene matches. This CDR3 has 13 residues. CDR1 is MNHEY and CDR2 is SVGAGI in the germline V gene.

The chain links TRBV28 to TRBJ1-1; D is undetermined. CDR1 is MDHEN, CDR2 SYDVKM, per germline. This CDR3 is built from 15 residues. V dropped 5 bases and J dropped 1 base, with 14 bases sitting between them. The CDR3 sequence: CASSVTDGPNTEAFF. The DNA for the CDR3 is TGTGCCAGCAGTGTTACGGACGGTCCGAACACTGAAGCTTTCTTT.

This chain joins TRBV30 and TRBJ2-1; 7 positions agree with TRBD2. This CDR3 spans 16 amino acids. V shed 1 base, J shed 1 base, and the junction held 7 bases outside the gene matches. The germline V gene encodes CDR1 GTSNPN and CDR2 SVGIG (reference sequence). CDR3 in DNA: TGTGCCTGGAGTGCACGGACTAGACCGTCCTACAATGAGCAGTTCTTC. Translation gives CAWSARTRPSYNEQFF.

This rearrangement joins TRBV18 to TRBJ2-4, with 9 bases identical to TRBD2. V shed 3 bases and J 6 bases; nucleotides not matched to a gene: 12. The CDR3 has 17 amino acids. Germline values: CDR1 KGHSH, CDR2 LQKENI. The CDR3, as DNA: TGTGCCAGCTCACCTGAGGCGGGAGGGCAGTATGGAAACATTCAGTACTTC. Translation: CASSPEAGGQYGNIQYF.

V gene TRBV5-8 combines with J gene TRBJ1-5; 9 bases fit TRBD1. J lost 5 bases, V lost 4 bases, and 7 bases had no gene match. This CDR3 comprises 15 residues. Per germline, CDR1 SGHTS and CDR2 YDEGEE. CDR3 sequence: CASSLGTGRYQPQHF. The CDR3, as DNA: TGTGCCAGCAGCCTAGGGACAGGGCGGTATCAGCCCCAGCATTTT.

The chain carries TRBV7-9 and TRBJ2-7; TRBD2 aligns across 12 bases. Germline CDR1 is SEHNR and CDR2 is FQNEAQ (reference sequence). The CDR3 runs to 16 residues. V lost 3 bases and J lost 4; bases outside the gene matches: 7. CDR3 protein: CASSLARTSGKYEQYF. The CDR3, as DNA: TGTGCCAGCAGCTTGGCGCGGACTAGCGGGAAGTACGAGCAGTACTTC.

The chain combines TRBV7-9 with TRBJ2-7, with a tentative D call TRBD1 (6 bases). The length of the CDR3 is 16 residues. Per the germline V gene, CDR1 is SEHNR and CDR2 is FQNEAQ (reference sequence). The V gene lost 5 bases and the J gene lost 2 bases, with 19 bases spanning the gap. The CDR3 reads CASSQEGRDTPYEQYF. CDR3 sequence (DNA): TGTGCCAGCAGCCAAGAAGGCCGGGACACCCCCTACGAGCAGTACTTC.

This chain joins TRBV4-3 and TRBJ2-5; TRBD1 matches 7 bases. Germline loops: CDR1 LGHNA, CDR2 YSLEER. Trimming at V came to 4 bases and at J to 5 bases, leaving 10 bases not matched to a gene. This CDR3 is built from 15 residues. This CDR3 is CASSLGTAPSETQYF. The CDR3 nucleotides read TGCGCCAGCAGCCTCGGGACAGCCCCATCTGAGACCCAGTACTTC.

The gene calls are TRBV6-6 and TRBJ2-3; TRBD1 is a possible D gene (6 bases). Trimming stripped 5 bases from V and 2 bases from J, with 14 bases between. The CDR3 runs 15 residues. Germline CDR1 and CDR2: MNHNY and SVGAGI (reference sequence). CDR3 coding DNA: TGTGCCAGCAGTCCCCTAGGGGGAGACACAGATACGCAGTATTTT. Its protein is CASSPLGGDTDTQYF.